This T cell receptor beta chain originates from a study of blood T cell repertoires in COVID-19 (TCRdb year 2020). Notes on the research overall: Samples covering the acute and convalescent phases of COVID-19 were provided by collaborators in the United States, Italy and Spain. The material from the prospective study consisted of cDNA or gDNA derived from T cells, B-cell-depleted T cells, or PBMCs. The dataset comprised deeply sampled blood TCRbeta repertoires from subjects exposed to, actively infected with, or recovered from COVID-19. The repertoires were released in a freely available public database meant as a resource for research on the immune response to SARS-CoV-2. The samples were drawn from two sources: the first 160 participants of the ongoing ImmuneRACE study, and about 1,300 subjects contributed by 6 global collaborators. The sample metadata nearly always contained a de-identified subject ID, COVID-19 status, age in years and sex. Where HLA class I and class II types were available, the types were taken from metadata supplied by the sample provider, not from assay-based typing. The research as a whole found: How much clinical and demographic metadata was included differed by source and by participant, and the metadata was provided uncurated.

Details on this clone: The clone's antigen remains unknown. No per-base quality is available; no much larger clone lies one base away.

Each collaborating institution followed its own protocols to collect whole blood in K2EDTA tubes. For TCRbeta analysis, collaborator samples were shipped as frozen whole blood, as isolated PBMCs, or as DNA extracted from either sample type. The CDR3, from cysteine to phenylalanine, totals 16 residues. CDR3 DNA only is kept here, 48 bases in frame from base 1. The germline V gene gives CDR1 as SGHAT and CDR2 as FQNNGV. Deletion took 4 bases off V and 1 base off J, with a span of 16 bases between the germline ends. TCRbeta CDR3 regions were amplified from genomic DNA using the immunoSEQ Assay, a bias-controlled multiplex PCR. Turning to the authors' computational methods: The number of nucleated cells in each sample was estimated by amplification of reference gene primers within the assay. Sequence reads were collapsed and filtered to measure the absolute abundance of every unique TCRbeta CDR3 rearrangement. For each sample, productive Simpson clonality was calculated as the square root of Simpson's diversity index over productive rearrangements. TCRdb re-hosts the immuneACCESS table, in-frame sequences only. Its copies lack some clones; in the studies checked, an unresolved V gene accounts for under half of them, and the cause for the rest is not known. V, J and clone size reflect that table, while D and trimming were determined from the DNA. This sample is represented by 30,000 to 35,000 clones; approximately 87% of them were singletons. Clones ranked in the top ten supply roughly two fifths of the sample.

This sequence was found in a human donor in a cohort sampled during active COVID-19. This receptor chain uses TRBV11-2 and TRBJ2-5; tentative D gene TRBD1, with 6 bases matching. Material: peripheral blood. CDR3 protein: CASSWGPGASQETQYF. The nucleotide sequence reads as follows: TGTGCCAGCAGCTGGGGACCAGGGGCCTCCCAAGAGACCCAGTACTTC.